This T cell receptor (beta chain) originates from a study of cytomegalovirus exposure and HLA in healthy donors. Study in general: Membership in the Caucasian-associated ancestry cluster was found for 75% to 90% of roughly 400 genotyped donors. Broader study findings: Several of the most significant clusters were apparently associated with common viral pathogens in a later analysis.

About this clone itself: Its antigen remains unidentified.

The CDR3 spans 16 residues. The PCR had 60 Vbeta and 13 Jbeta primers. Some clones are missing from TCRdb's copy, which holds only in-frame ones; the method was immunoSEQ multiplex PCR. The repertoire consists of some 91,000 clones, with about 89% occurring once and the leading ten covering roughly 9%. The chain is built from TRBV21-1 and TRBJ2-7; the table's D call, TRBD1, was not checked against the DNA. TRBV21-1 corresponds to a pseudogene. Sequencing was performed on PBMCs. The source is a young man in good health and CMV-seropositive. CDR3 in amino acids: CASSKARGTGVYEQYF. The CDR3, as DNA: TGTGCCAGCAGCAAAGCGCGCGGGACAGGGGTTTACGAGCAGTACTTC.